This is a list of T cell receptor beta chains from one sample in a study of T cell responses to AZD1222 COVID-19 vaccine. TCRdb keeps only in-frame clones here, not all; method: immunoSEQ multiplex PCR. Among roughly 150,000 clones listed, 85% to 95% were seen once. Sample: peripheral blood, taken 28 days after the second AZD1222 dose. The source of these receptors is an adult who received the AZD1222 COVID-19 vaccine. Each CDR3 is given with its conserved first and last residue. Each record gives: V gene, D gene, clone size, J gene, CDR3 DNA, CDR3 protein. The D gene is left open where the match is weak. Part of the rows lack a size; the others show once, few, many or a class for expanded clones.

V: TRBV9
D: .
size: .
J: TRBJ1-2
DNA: TGTGCCAGCAGCGCGTTATGGGGTGGCTACACCTTC
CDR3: CASSALWGGYTF

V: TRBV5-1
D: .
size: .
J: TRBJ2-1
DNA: TGCGCCAGCAGCTTGGGAGGGAGCTCCTACAATGAGCAGTTCTTC
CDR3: CASSLGGSSYNEQFF

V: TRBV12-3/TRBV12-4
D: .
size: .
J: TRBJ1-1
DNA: TGTGCCAGCAGTTTAGGGGTGAACACTGAAGCTTTCTTT
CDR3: CASSLGVNTEAFF

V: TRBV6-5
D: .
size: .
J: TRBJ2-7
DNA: TGTGCCAGCAGACTATCAACAGGGGGGGCCTACGAGCAGTACTTC
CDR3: CASRLSTGGAYEQYF

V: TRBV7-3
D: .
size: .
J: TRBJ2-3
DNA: TGTGCCAGCAGTCCGGGATCAGATACGCAGTATTTT
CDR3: CASSPGSDTQYF

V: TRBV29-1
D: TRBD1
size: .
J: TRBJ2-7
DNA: TGCAGCGTTGTAAGGACAGGGGGATACGAGCAGTACTTC
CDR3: CSVVRTGGYEQYF

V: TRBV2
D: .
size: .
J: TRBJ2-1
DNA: TGTGCCAGCAGTGACTTTGAGCAGTTCTTC
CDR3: CASSDFEQFF

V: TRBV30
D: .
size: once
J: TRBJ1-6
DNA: TGTGCCTGGAGGCAACGACAGGTGGGTAATTCACCCCTCCACTTT
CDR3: CAWRQRQVGNSPLHF

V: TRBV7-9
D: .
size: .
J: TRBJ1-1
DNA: TGTGCCAGCAGCACACCAGACAGCGAAGCTTTCTTT
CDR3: CASSTPDSEAFF

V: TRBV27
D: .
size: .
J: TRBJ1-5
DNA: TGTGCCAGCAGTCCCGTCTCTACAGGGAAACTGCATCAGCCCCAGCATTTT
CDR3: CASSPVSTGKLHQPQHF

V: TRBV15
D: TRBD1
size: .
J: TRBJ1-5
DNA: TGTGCCACCAGCAGGGGGACAGATAGCAATCAGCCCCAGCATTTT
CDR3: CATSRGTDSNQPQHF

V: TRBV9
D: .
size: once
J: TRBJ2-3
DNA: TGTGCCAGCAGCCCATTGGAGGGGCGCACAGATACGCAGTATTTT
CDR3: CASSPLEGRTDTQYF

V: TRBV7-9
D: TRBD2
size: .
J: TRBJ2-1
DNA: TGTGCCAGCAGCTTAACGCGGGAGGGCAATGAGCAGTTCTTC
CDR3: CASSLTREGNEQFF